This TCR beta chain was recorded in a study of human T cells and chemical hapten exposure. For the study at large: Per-sample TCR yields varied mainly from small pooled library volume differences.

Overall study results and limits: Versus controls, expanded TCRs had significantly more large CDR3 similarity clusters.

The library tagged each cDNA molecule with unique molecular identifiers. TCRdb re-derived calls from the RACE reads in MiXCR, one entry per CDR3 protein. The sample shows 75,000 to 90,000 distinct CDR3 sequences, about a tenth of them seen only once. In regard to this clonotype: Its antigen is as yet unknown.

Time point denoted: patch test 3, about 24 weeks after DPC sensitization. Described treatment: therapeutic diphenylcyclopropenone sensitization with weekly scalp DPC. Sequencing started from total RNA isolated from unfractionated whole blood. The specimen was whole blood, collected in connection with sensitization to the hapten diphenylcyclopropenone (DPC). The receptor was isolated from a woman between 45 and 65 years old with alopecia areata. Some clones in this sample may be carry-over from other donors' samples.

The CDR3: CSVKDIYGYTF. CDR3 sequence (DNA): TGCAGCGTGAAGGACATCTATGGCTACACCTTC. The chain is built from TRBV29-1 and TRBJ1-2; D is possibly TRBD1 (5 bases). The germline gives CDR1 SQVTM, CDR2 ANQGSEA. The CDR3 contains 11 residues. V dropped 6 bases and J dropped 4 bases, with 9 bases sitting between them.